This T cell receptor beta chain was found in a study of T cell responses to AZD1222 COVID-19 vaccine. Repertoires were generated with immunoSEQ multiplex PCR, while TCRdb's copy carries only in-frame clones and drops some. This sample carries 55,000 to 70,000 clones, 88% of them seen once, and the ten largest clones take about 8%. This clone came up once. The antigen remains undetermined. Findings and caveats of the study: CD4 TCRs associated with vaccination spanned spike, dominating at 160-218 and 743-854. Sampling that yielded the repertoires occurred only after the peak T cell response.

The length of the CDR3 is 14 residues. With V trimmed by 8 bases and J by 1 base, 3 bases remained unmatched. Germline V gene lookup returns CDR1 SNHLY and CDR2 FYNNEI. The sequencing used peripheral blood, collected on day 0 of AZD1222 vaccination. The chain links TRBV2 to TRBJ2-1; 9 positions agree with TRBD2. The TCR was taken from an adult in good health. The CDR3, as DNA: TGTGCCAGCGTAGCGGGAGAGTCCTACAATGAGCAGTTCTTC. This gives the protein CASVAGESYNEQFF.